This T cell receptor beta chain was retrieved from a study of OX40 agonist ivuxolimab in advanced cancers. Whole-study context: Given to patients was ivuxolimab, an agonistic anti-OX40 (CD134) antibody.

Study results and caveats: Partial responders at 0.1-3.0 mg/kg showed near-lowest clonal expansion.

Of note for this clone: Its antigen remains unidentified.

With V trimmed by 4 bases and J by 5 bases, 6 bases remained unmatched. This CDR3 has 14 residues. Germline lookup yields CDR1 SGHRS and CDR2 YFSETQ. Generated by immunoSEQ multiplex PCR, the TCRdb table keeps only in-frame clones and is missing some. The sample lists some 55,000 clones, around 80% occurring once. At baseline, cycle 4 day 1, and cycle 7 day 1, blood was sampled. The sequence was obtained from an adult with an advanced solid tumor such as melanoma, head and neck, liver or kidney cancer. This specimen was CD4+ or CD8+ T cells sorted from blood, taken in a trial of the OX40 agonist ivuxolimab. V is TRBV5-1 and J is TRBJ2-1; TRBD1 agrees at 7 bases. The CDR3 nucleotides are TGCGCCAGCAGCACGGGGACAGCTAACAATGAGCAGTTCTTC. Amino acids: CASSTGTANNEQFF.